One sample yielded the 10 T cell receptor beta chains listed below, sequenced in a study of vaccination effects on CD4 cells after COVID-19. Antigen-specific CD4+ T cell clonotypes were called by their expansion after viral peptide-pool culture in ViraFEST. Cells that had been cultured for 10 days were the source of isolated CD4+ T cells. Neither prior SARS-CoV-2 infection nor positive nucleocapsid antibodies were present in the vaccine recipients. Profiling relied on immunoSEQ multiplex PCR, and the TCRdb table lists in-frame clones only, not all of them. The sample records about 20,000 clones, roughly three quarters being singletons. Their target antigens are unknown. This specimen was CD4+ T cells from PBMCs cultured with HCoV-NL63 spike peptides, taken before COVID-19 vaccination. Receptors were obtained from a human donor who received a COVID-19 vaccine.

This clone was detected a few times. As DNA, the CDR3 is TGCGCCAGCAGCTTACAGGGAAACTTGAACACCGGGGAGCTGTTTTTT. Its protein is CASSLQGNLNTGELFF. The chain carries TRBV5-1 and TRBJ2-2; D might be TRBD1 (6 bases). Germline loops: CDR1 SGHRS, CDR2 YFSETQ. The CDR3 runs 16 residues. The ends were cut back, 2 bases at V and 1 base at J, with 12 bases in the middle.

This clone was found a few times. The chain is built from TRBV5-1 and TRBJ2-1, with 7 bases lining up with TRBD1. This CDR3 is 15 amino acids long. The germline V gene has CDR1 SGHRS and CDR2 YFSETQ. J lost 1 base, V lost 4 bases, and 5 bases had no gene match. CDR3 sequence: CASSRRQGSYNEQFF. The CDR3 nucleotides read TGCGCCAGCAGCAGGAGACAGGGTTCCTACAATGAGCAGTTCTTC.

The chain uses TRBV19 and TRBJ1-5, with D perhaps TRBD1 (5 bases). This CDR3 has 16 residues. V gave up 6 bases and J gave up 3 bases, with 18 bases separating them. Germline-derived CDR1 and CDR2 are LNHDA and SQIVND (reference sequence). Here the CDR3 DNA reads TGTGCCAGTAGCGACCTAGTGAGGGGACTCAATCAGCCCCAGCATTTT. Protein product: CASSDLVRGLNQPQHF.

This chain uses TRBV3-1 (or the pseudogene TRBV3-2) with TRBJ2-2; D gene ambiguous. The CDR3 extends over 15 amino acids. V lost 4 bases to trimming and J lost 0 bases, with 9 bases between them. The V gene's germline CDR1 is LGHDT and CDR2 YNNKEL (reference sequence). CDR3 sequence (DNA): TGTGCCAGCAGCCCGACCCATACGAACACCGGGGAGCTGTTTTTT. This sequence encodes CASSPTHTNTGELFF.

The chain has TRBV19 and TRBJ2-1; 8 bases agree with TRBD1. The length of the CDR3 is 15 residues. Germline V gene lookup returns CDR1 LNHDA and CDR2 SQIVND (reference sequence). With 8 bases clipped from V and 1 base from J, the junction kept 7 bases outside the gene matches. The CDR3 region is CASLGRGLSYNEQFF. The CDR3 DNA sequence: TGTGCCAGTCTTGGCAGGGGGCTATCCTACAATGAGCAGTTCTTC.

The V call is TRBV9, the J call TRBJ2-3, with D possibly matching TRBD1 (6 bases). Trimming left V 2 bases short and J 2 bases short, with 12 bases between. The CDR3 extends over 15 amino acids. CDR1 and CDR2 from the germline V gene are SGDLS and YYNGEE. Here the CDR3 DNA reads TGTGCCAGCAGCGTTGGACAGCCCTTCACAGATACGCAGTATTTT. The encoded protein is CASSVGQPFTDTQYF. The whole variable domain, filled in from reference TRBV9 and TRBJ2-3, reads DSGVTQTPKHLITATGQRVTLRCSPRSGDLSVYWYQQSLDQGLQFLIQYYNGEERAKGNILERFSAQQFPDLHSELNLSSLELGDSALYFCASSVGQPFTDTQYFGPGTRLTVL.

V is TRBV10-3 and J is TRBJ2-2; D remains ambiguous. This CDR3 region has 13 residues. Trimming pared 5 bases from V and 1 base from J, leaving 5 bases between. The V gene's germline CDR1 is ENHRY and CDR2 SYGVKD. The CDR3 DNA reads TGTGCCATCAGTTCAGAGAACACCGGGGAGCTGTTTTTT. The encoded protein is CAISSENTGELFF.

This clone appeared a single time. The chain's CDR3 is CASSFGGEKLFF. CDR3 DNA sequence: TGTGCCAGCAGCTTCGGGGGTGAAAAACTGTTTTTT. This chain joins TRBV5-6 and TRBJ1-4; D possibly corresponds to TRBD1 (5 bases). This CDR3 contains 12 residues. Trimming shortened V by 2 bases and J by 7 bases, and 6 bases separated the two germline ends. Germline V gene lookup returns CDR1 SGHDT and CDR2 YYEEEE.

V gene TRBV10-1 combines with J gene TRBJ1-2; D ambiguous. The CDR3 is 15 residues long. The V and J ends lost 8 bases and 0 bases respectively, with 16 bases between them. Germline V gene sequence: CDR1 WNHNN, CDR2 SYGVQD (reference sequence). CDR3 residues: CASSRGLGANYGYTF. CDR3 bases: TGCGCCAGCTCCCGGGGTCTCGGGGCTAACTATGGCTACACCTTC.

The rearrangement joins TRBV4-2 to TRBJ1-1; D remains unclear. CDR1 is LGHNA and CDR2 is YNFKEQ in the germline V gene. This CDR3 region has 15 residues. V was cut by 0 bases and J by 2 bases, with 10 bases left in between. This CDR3 reads CASSQDVAGNTEAFF. CDR3 DNA: TGTGCCAGCAGCCAAGACGTGGCTGGAAACACTGAAGCTTTCTTT.